This T cell receptor (beta chain) was sequenced in a study of cytomegalovirus exposure and HLA in healthy donors. Overall study context: Prior work identified more than 90 million unique TCR beta sequences in roughly 180 million T cells.

Trimming left V 4 bases short and J 8 bases short, with 17 bases between. This CDR3 spans 14 amino acids. Looked up from germline, CDR1 is MDHEN and CDR2 is SYDVKM. General study points: Further analysis, carried out later, found HLA-associated TCR beta chains more clonally expanded than equally common other chains. Researchers reported in a later analysis that a missense DCLRE1C variant was tied to TCR beta V- and J-gene trimming. Reported results showed that the classifier diagnosed cytomegalovirus status with high specificity and sensitivity.

This clone came up once. The antigen is undetermined. With 60 Vbeta and 13 Jbeta primers, the PCR was carried out. Method: immunoSEQ multiplex PCR; TCRdb's copy keeps in-frame clones and lacks some. The data show approximately 280,000 clones, more than 80% seen once. The chain recombines TRBV28 with TRBJ1-2; D remains ambiguous. The sample comprised PBMCs. The clonotype originates from a man between 40 and 49 years old in good health and CMV-seropositive. The CDR3 DNA sequence: TGTGCCAGCAGTTACGCGAACGCCGCGGGCGGCTACACCTTC. It specifies CASSYANAAGGYTF.